The entry that follows covers one T cell receptor beta chain sequence. Germline lookup yields CDR1 SGHVS and CDR2 FQNEAQ. The CDR3 runs 14 residues. Trimming took 1 base from V and 9 from J; bases not matched to a gene: 5. Some clones are missing from TCRdb's copy, which holds only in-frame ones; the method was immunoSEQ multiplex PCR. This sample yields some 250,000 clones, of which more than 75% are seen a single time; 0.99% belongs to the top ten. The data belong to a study of blood T cell repertoires in COVID-19. Study information: Samples representing acute and convalescent COVID-19 were sourced from the United States, Italy and Spain.

This rearrangement joins TRBV7-8 to TRBJ2-1; 8 nucleotides line up with TRBD2. This receptor was obtained from a woman aged 40 to 49 who had recovered from COVID-19. The sequenced sample consisted of peripheral blood. The CDR3 loop reads CASSLGPGGSEQFF. The CDR3 DNA sequence: TGTGCCAGCAGCTTAGGTCCGGGAGGGAGTGAGCAGTTCTTC.